This TCR beta chain was identified during a study of read filtering for tumor transcriptome and immune sequencing (dated by TCRdb to 2018 to 2020). At the level of the whole study: The cohort was composed of 17 to 20 male and 14 to 15 female patients, with a mean age of roughly 61 years and an age range of roughly 40 to 80. One of the main goals was to work out a read-filtering strategy for immune repertoire data, in particular whether clonotypes backed by only a single read should be removed. Whole-transcriptome libraries were prepared with the TruSeq RNA Access Library Prep Kit after DNase treatment. TCR repertoires obtained by targeted immune repertoire sequencing and by bulk whole-transcriptome sequencing performed on the same bone marrow samples were compared. TCR-region mapped reads per sample ranged from about 4.05 to 11 million with IR-seq versus only about 75 to 1,400 with RNA-seq. By revised international staging, 8 or 9 patients were R-ISS I, under 20 were R-ISS II and about seven were R-ISS III.

What the research found in general, with its limitations: Single-read clonotypes made up around 86% of clonotypes but only about 4% of total reads in IR-seq, compared with roughly three quarters of clonotypes and 44.6% of reads in RNA-seq. The correlation between IR-seq and RNA-seq shared clonotype proportions was increased by removal of single-read clonotypes. The sorted CD138-negative fraction was a mixed bone marrow immune population, not purified T cells. Compared with RNA-seq, IR-seq captured clonotypes at much higher depth and more reliably, and a smaller IR-seq throughput was enough to identify most shared clonotypes.

For this chain, trimming is 8 bases at the V end and 6 bases at the J end, and the number of junction bases without a gene match is 15. As encoded in the germline V gene, CDR1 is SNHLY while CDR2 is FYNNEI. From cysteine to phenylalanine, the CDR3 is 16 amino acids long. Just CDR3 DNA is preserved here, 48 bases in frame from base 1. TCR libraries were constructed from approximately 360 ng RNA using the Immunoverse kit, and molecular barcoded adaptors covering alpha/delta and beta/gamma chains were employed. TCR library preparation used the same RNA that was used for transcriptome sequencing. Sequencing of the TCR libraries was done on an Illumina HiSeq 4000 with 2 x 150 cycles. In the source study's methods: MiXCR aligned TCR reads to human V, D, J and C references and assembled the aligned reads into CDR3 clonotypes, with quality filtering and error correction included. The tcR package in R was used for analysis of clonotype counts and gene usage diversity. For inspection of raw mapping reads, RNA-seq reads were mapped by STAR aligner version 2.5.3a onto GRCh37 of the human genome. IR-seq fastq files were randomly downsampled with Seqtk 1.3 to test the effect of sequencing depth on detected clonotypes. In TCRdb, the public reads were trimmed at Q25 with fastp and aligned with MiXCR, with productive beta chains retained. Entries are consolidated by CDR3 protein sequence, retaining the most common genes and DNA. None of the V and J calls come from the authors' own analysis; TCRdb made them. This sample comprises around 31,000 distinct CDR3 sequences, around 18% of them detected only once. The ten largest clones add up to 16% of the sample.

Bone marrow was sampled from every patient at the time of active disease. Isolation of bone marrow mononuclear cells was performed by Ficoll-Hypaque density gradient centrifugation. Myeloma plasma cells were removed and CD138-negative cells were collected by negative selection after labeling with CD138 magnetic microbeads on a MACS separator. The purity of the isolated cells was checked by flow cytometry with CD138 antibodies on an Attune NxT. Total RNA was extracted with TRIzol reagent and quantified with a NanoDrop spectrophotometer. For each patient, paired RNA-seq and IR-seq were run on the CD138-negative bone marrow sample from that patient. This clonotype was seen ten or more times. Its target antigen remains unknown. Per-base qualities were not stored, and no clone one base away is much larger.

The TCR was taken from a donor at least 40 years old with multiple myeloma. The sequenced material came from a population of CD138-negative cells sorted from bone marrow. The cell subset or site label, as the study defines it: bone marrow mononuclear cells depleted of CD138+ plasma/myeloma cells by negative magnetic selection. The chain joins TRBV2 to TRBJ2-5, with 10 middle bases fitting TRBD1. The nucleotide sequence reads TGTGCCAGCTCACGCCCTGGGACAGGGGTAGGGAAGACCCAGTACTTC. The encoded protein is CASSRPGTGVGKTQYF.